This T cell receptor beta chain is from a study of cytomegalovirus exposure and HLA in healthy donors. This CDR3 has 11 amino acids. Trimming took off 4 bases at V and 14 bases at J, with 9 bases between the two ends. This clone showed up just once. 60 Vbeta and 13 Jbeta primers were used in PCR. Data came from immunoSEQ multiplex PCR; TCRdb stores just in-frame clones and leaves some out. The sample lists 100,000 to 150,000 clones; roughly 80% were seen once. V gene TRBV23-1 combines with J gene TRBJ1-6; tentatively, D is TRBD1 (6 bases). TRBV23-1 is flagged as an ORF with uncertain function. The sequenced sample consisted of PBMCs. This TCR derives from a young man in good health and CMV-seropositive. The CDR3 is CASSPGVTLHF. In DNA, the CDR3 is TGCGCCAGCAGTCCAGGGGTTACCCTCCACTTT.